This section outlines one T cell receptor (beta chain) sequence together with its context. Its target is unknown. This CDR3 region has 18 residues. Germline CDR1 MGHRA, CDR2 YSYEKL. V lost 6 bases, J lost 3 bases, and 24 bases lay in between. Repertoires were generated with immunoSEQ multiplex PCR, while TCRdb's copy carries only in-frame clones and drops some. Of about 26,000 clones listed, 84% are singletons. This entry belongs to a study of siplizumab effects on memory and regulatory T cells. Study-level findings and limits: A minor share of alloreactive clones matched unstimulated subsets. It was never confirmed that proliferating Tregs from siplizumab cultures were suppressive. Memory cells seemed less diverse than naive T cells, which seemed major alloresponse contributors. About 75-96% of proliferating CD4+ or CD8+ clones had no assignable naive or memory phenotype.

The chain employs TRBV4-1 and TRBJ1-5, with D unresolved. This clonotype was obtained from a human donor in good health. The sample taken for sequencing was memory CD4+ T cells sorted from blood. The CDR3 here is CASSLAVTFGRLNQPQHF. The CDR3 nucleotides are TGCGCCAGCAGTCTAGCAGTAACGTTCGGGAGGCTCAATCAGCCCCAGCATTTT.